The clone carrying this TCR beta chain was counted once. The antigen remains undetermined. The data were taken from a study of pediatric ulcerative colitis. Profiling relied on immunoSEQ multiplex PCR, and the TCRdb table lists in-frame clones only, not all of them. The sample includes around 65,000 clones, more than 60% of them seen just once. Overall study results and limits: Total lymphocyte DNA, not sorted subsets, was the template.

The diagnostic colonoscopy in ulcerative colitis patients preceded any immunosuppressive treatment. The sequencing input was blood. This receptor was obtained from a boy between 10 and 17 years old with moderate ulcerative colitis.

In DNA, the CDR3 is TGTGCCAGCACGCTTGGCGCGACAGGGCTGAACACTGAAGCTTTCTTT. This encodes CASTLGATGLNTEAFF. This rearrangement joins TRBV5-6 to TRBJ1-1; 7 positions agree with TRBD1. The CDR3 covers 16 residues. J lost 0 bases, V lost 6 bases, and 11 bases had no gene match. Looked up from germline, CDR1 is SGHDT and CDR2 is YYEEEE.